The rows below give T cell receptor beta chains drawn from one sample of a study of graft-versus-host responses after intestinal transplantation. For these TCRs, the target antigens are not known. TCRdb's table, derived via immunoSEQ multiplex PCR, lists solely in-frame clones and lacks some. The sample carries roughly 93,000 clones, approximately 95% recorded once. Sequencing used unstimulated CD8+ T cells sorted from spleen or lymph node cells, obtained before intestinal transplant. The receptors stem from a human donor who received an intestinal transplant. Each CDR3 is given with its conserved first and last residue. A D gene is named only where the DNA matches it firmly. Not every row has a clone size; where given, it reads once, few, many or a size class.

D gene	clone size	J gene	V gene	CDR3 protein	CDR3 DNA
TRBD1	-	TRBJ1-2	TRBV4-1	CASSHPGTGGNYGYTF	TGCGCCAGCAGCCACCCCGGGACAGGGGGAAACTATGGCTACACCTTC
-	-	TRBJ1-2	TRBV12-5	CASGFGRHYGYTF	TGTGCTAGTGGTTTTGGGAGACACTATGGCTACACCTTC
-	-	TRBJ2-1	TRBV16	CASSQYGASADEQFF	TGTGCCAGCAGCCAATATGGGGCTAGTGCAGATGAGCAGTTCTTC
TRBD2	-	TRBJ2-2	TRBV7-2	CASSPSGGGTGELFF	TGTGCCAGCAGCCCTAGCGGGGGGGGGACCGGGGAGCTGTTTTTT
-	-	TRBJ1-6	TRBV11-2	CASSLSLSYNSPLHF	TGTGCCAGCAGCTTATCCCTCTCCTATAATTCACCCCTCCACTTT
-	-	TRBJ1-2	TRBV7-2	CASSLVAGREGYTF	TGTGCCAGCAGCTTAGTAGCGGGGAGGGAAGGCTACACCTTC
-	-	TRBJ1-5	TRBV5-4	CASSLDINQPQHF	TGTGCCAGCAGCCTGGACATTAATCAGCCCCAGCATTTT
-	-	TRBJ2-7	TRBV13	CASSDGTGGVYEQYF	TGTGCCAGCAGCGATGGGACTGGCGGGGTTTACGAGCAGTACTTC
-	-	TRBJ2-2	TRBV19	CASSLGAGELFF	TGTGCCAGTAGCCTAGGGGCCGGGGAGCTGTTTTTT
-	once	TRBJ2-7	TRBV4-2	CASSQDTVQVSYEQYF	TGTGCCAGCAGCCAAGATACGGTACAGGTATCCTACGAGCAGTACTTC
-	-	TRBJ2-5	TRBV4-3	CASSSGFNQETQYF	TGCGCCAGCAGCTCCGGGTTTAACCAAGAGACCCAGTACTTC
TRBD1	-	TRBJ2-3	TRBV29-1	CSIRTGTGVTDTQYF	TGCAGCATCCGAACCGGGACAGGGGTAACAGATACGCAGTATTTT
-	-	TRBJ2-7	TRBV10-2	CASSDTDNEQYF	TGCGCCAGCAGTGATACAGACAACGAGCAGTACTTC
-	-	TRBJ2-1	TRBV4-2	CASSQGGTINEQFF	TGTGCCAGCAGCCAAGGGGGGACAATTAATGAGCAGTTCTTC
TRBD2	-	TRBJ2-3	TRBV13	CASSLGTSAATDTQYF	TGTGCCAGCAGCCTCGGGACTAGCGCCGCCACAGATACGCAGTATTTT
TRBD1	-	TRBJ2-4	TRBV2	CASRDRGRSDIQYF	TGTGCCAGCAGAGACAGGGGGCGTTCGGACATTCAGTACTTC
-	-	TRBJ2-4	TRBV27	CASSLQQGGIQYF	TGTGCCAGCAGTTTACAGCAAGGGGGCATTCAGTACTTC
TRBD1	-	TRBJ2-1	TRBV27	CASSADRGAGDEQFF	TGTGCCAGCAGCGCCGACAGGGGCGCAGGGGATGAGCAGTTCTTC
TRBD1	-	TRBJ1-1	TRBV4-1	CASSQEQGATEAFF	TGCGCCAGCAGCCAAGAACAGGGGGCAACTGAAGCTTTCTTT
TRBD1	-	TRBJ2-2	TRBV19	CASNPTGAGTGELFF	TGTGCCAGTAACCCGACAGGGGCAGGCACCGGGGAGCTGTTTTTT
-	-	TRBJ2-3	TRBV9	CASSARGGAGDTQYF	TGTGCCAGCAGCGCCCGAGGGGGGGCGGGAGATACGCAGTATTTT
-	-	TRBJ2-5	TRBV5-1	CASSSGSGQETQYF	TGCGCCAGCAGCTCAGGTTCAGGGCAAGAGACCCAGTACTTC
-	-	TRBJ1-5	TRBV5-6	CASSWAGNQPQHF	TGTGCCAGCAGCTGGGCCGGCAATCAGCCCCAGCATTTT
TRBD1	-	TRBJ2-7	TRBV4-3	CASSQGPTGAYEQYF	TGCGCCAGCAGCCAAGGCCCCACAGGGGCCTACGAGCAGTACTTC
TRBD2	-	TRBJ2-7	TRBV27	CASSLAGGLYEQYF	TGTGCCAGCAGTTTAGCGGGGGGGCTCTACGAGCAGTACTTC
TRBD1	-	TRBJ2-1	TRBV28	CASSLTGGYEQFF	TGTGCCAGCAGTTTAACAGGGGGCTATGAGCAGTTCTTC
-	-	TRBJ2-2	TRBV19	CASSTRTEGEALTGELFF	TGTGCCAGTAGTACCCGGACAGAGGGGGAAGCACTGACCGGGGAGCTGTTTTTT
TRBD1	-	TRBJ1-2	TRBV9	CASSVGQGGYHYGYTF	TGTGCCAGCAGCGTCGGACAGGGCGGGTACCACTATGGCTACACCTTC
-	-	TRBJ2-7	TRBV11-2	CASSLGGWGEEVAGQYF	TGTGCCAGCAGCTTAGGCGGGTGGGGGGAAGAGGTCGCCGGGCAGTACTTC
TRBD2	-	TRBJ2-1	TRBV12-5	CASGPLGAGGYNEQFF	TGTGCTAGTGGCCCCCTGGGGGCGGGAGGCTACAATGAGCAGTTCTTC
TRBD2	-	TRBJ2-1	TRBV5-1	CASRGTSDNEQFF	TGCGCCAGCAGGGGGACTAGCGACAATGAGCAGTTCTTC
TRBD2	-	TRBJ2-7	TRBV6-1	CASSEESGGAYEQYF	TGTGCCAGCAGTGAAGAAAGCGGGGGGGCCTACGAGCAGTACTTC
TRBD1	-	TRBJ2-1	TRBV15	CATSRVRTGGAAHNEQFF	TGTGCCACCAGCAGAGTTAGGACAGGGGGCGCTGCCCACAATGAGCAGTTCTTC
TRBD1	-	TRBJ2-7	TRBV27	CASSQPGQGMIEQYF	TGTGCCAGCAGTCAACCGGGACAGGGTATGATTGAGCAGTACTTC
TRBD1	once	TRBJ1-1	TRBV27	CASKGTVNTEAFF	TGTGCCAGCAAAGGGACAGTAAACACTGAAGCTTTCTTT
-	-	TRBJ2-7	TRBV6-1	CASSEEFGMAYEQYF	TGTGCCAGCAGTGAGGAGTTCGGGATGGCCTACGAGCAGTACTTC
-	-	TRBJ2-3	TRBV6-1	CASRRVSGGTDTQYF	TGTGCCAGCCGCAGGGTATCGGGGGGCACAGATACGCAGTATTTT
TRBD2	-	TRBJ2-5	TRBV7-9	CASSLAPGGLAQETQYF	TGTGCCAGCAGCTTAGCGCCCGGGGGACTAGCTCAAGAGACCCAGTACTTC
-	-	TRBJ1-1	TRBV6-5	CASSYSSGVTEAFF	TGTGCCAGCAGTTACTCGTCAGGGGTCACTGAAGCTTTCTTT
TRBD1	few	TRBJ1-1	TRBV6-1	CASSEVGTGAEAFF	TGTGCCAGCAGTGAAGTAGGGACAGGGGCTGAAGCTTTCTTT
TRBD1	-	TRBJ2-1	TRBV30	CAWSVGLNRGYNEQFF	TGTGCCTGGAGTGTAGGGTTGAACAGGGGCTACAATGAGCAGTTCTTC